The entry below gives a single T cell receptor (beta chain) sequence along with its context. Individuals aged roughly 18 to 95 years were recruited from approximately 24 US areas. The sample originates from a study of blood T cell repertoires in COVID-19. Methods used by the authors: The assay estimated nucleated cells by amplifying reference gene primers. Here immunoSEQ multiplex PCR was the method, and the copy in TCRdb shows in-frame clones only, minus some. V and J calls and clone size are those listed in that table; D and trimming were worked out from the DNA. This sample carries more than 200,000 clones, 88% of them seen once, and the ten largest clones take about 3.5%. The V gene's germline CDR1 is SNHLY and CDR2 FYNNEI. The CDR3 runs 14 residues. Germline trimming cut 6 bases from V and 3 bases from J; bases unmatched to any gene: 2.

Input material: PBMCs or T cells enriched from blood (not recorded which). The clonotype originates from a woman aged 25 to 39 who had been exposed to COVID-19. The rearrangement uses TRBV2 and TRBJ2-2; TRBD2 matches 9 bases. The CDR3 coding sequence is TGTGCCAGCAGGCGGGAGGGCCACACCGGGGAGCTGTTTTTT. Protein sequence: CASRREGHTGELFF.